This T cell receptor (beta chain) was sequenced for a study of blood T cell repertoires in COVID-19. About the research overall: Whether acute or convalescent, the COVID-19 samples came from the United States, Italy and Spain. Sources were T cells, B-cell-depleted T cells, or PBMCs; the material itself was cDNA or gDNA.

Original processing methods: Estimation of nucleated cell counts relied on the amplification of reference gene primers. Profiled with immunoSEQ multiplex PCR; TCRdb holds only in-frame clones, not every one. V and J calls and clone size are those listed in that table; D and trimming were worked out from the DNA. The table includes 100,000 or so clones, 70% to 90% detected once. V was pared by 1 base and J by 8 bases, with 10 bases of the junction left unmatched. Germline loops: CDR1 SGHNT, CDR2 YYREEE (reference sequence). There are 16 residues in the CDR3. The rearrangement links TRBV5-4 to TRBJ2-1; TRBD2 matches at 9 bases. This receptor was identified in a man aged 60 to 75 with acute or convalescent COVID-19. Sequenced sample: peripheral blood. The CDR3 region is CASSLLLAGVGDEQFF. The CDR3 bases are TGTGCCAGCAGCTTGTTATTAGCGGGAGTGGGTGATGAGCAGTTCTTC.